A single sample gave rise to the 27 T cell receptor beta chains below, sequenced in a study of beta chain features in type 1 diabetes. Expressed TCRB transcripts were sequenced because the entire RNA isolate underwent reverse transcription. Sequencing used immunoSEQ multiplex PCR; TCRdb keeps in-frame clones, though not all of them. The sample has 300,000 to 400,000 clones; roughly a tenth are singletons. Their antigens are not known. The study, taken as a whole, reports: Within each of all four CD4+ subsets, Type 1 diabetes patients had TCRB CDR3s that were moderately but significantly shorter.

Sequencing was carried out using central memory CD4+ T cells from blood. The receptors here all came from a man aged 25 to 45 with type 1 diabetes.

This clone was picked up a small number of times. The rearrangement links TRBV18 to TRBJ1-5, with 12 bases matching TRBD1. Germline V gene lookup returns CDR1 KGHSH and CDR2 LQKENI. This CDR3 has 15 amino acids. Trimming cost V 4 bases and J 5 bases; bases outside gene matches: 3. The CDR3 coding sequence is TGTGCCAGCTCACAGGGACAGGGGGCGGATCAGCCCCAGCATTTT. Amino acids: CASSQGQGADQPQHF. The full variable domain, with the rest looked up from reference TRBV18 and TRBJ1-5, is NAGVMQNPRHLVRRRGQEARLRCSPMKGHSHVYWYRQLPEEGLKFMVYLQKENIIDESGMPKERFSAEFPKEGPSILRIQQVVRGDSAAYFCASSQGQGADQPQHFGDGTRLSIL.

This rearrangement joins TRBV5-1 to TRBJ2-5; 10 bases fit TRBD2. The junction had 7 bases not matched to a gene; V was cut back by 4 bases and J by 1 base. CDR3 size: 16 residues. CDR1 is SGHRS and CDR2 is YFSETQ in the germline V gene. CDR3 sequence reads: CASSASGRGSQETQYF. The CDR3 region has the DNA TGCGCCAGCAGCGCTAGCGGGAGAGGATCCCAAGAGACCCAGTACTTC.

The table lists this clone with a few counts. The chain joins TRBV4-2 to TRBJ2-4; 9 bases align to TRBD2. Germline V lookup: CDR1 LGHNA, CDR2 YNFKEQ. The V and J ends lost 1 base and 6 bases, in that order; junction bases with no gene match: 13. The CDR3 loop spans 18 amino acids. The CDR3 coding sequence is TGTGCCAGCAGCCAAGCCCAAAGCGGGAGGAGGCATGGAAACATTCAGTACTTC. The encoded protein is CASSQAQSGRRHGNIQYF.

The J gene is TRBJ1-4, the V gene TRBV5-1, with unresolved D. The V end was cut by 0 bases, the J end by 3 bases, with 3 bases between. Germline CDR1 and CDR2: SGHRS and YFSETQ. The CDR3 is 13 amino acids. The CDR3 region has the DNA TGCGCCAGCAGCTTGGTTTCTAATGAAAAACTGTTTTTT. Its translation is CASSLVSNEKLFF.

The gene calls are TRBV6-5 and TRBJ2-7; the match to TRBD2 covers 10 bases. The CDR3 loop spans 14 amino acids. Trimming at V came to 2 bases and at J to 3 bases, leaving 1 base not matched to a gene. The germline V gene has CDR1 MNHEY and CDR2 SVGAGI. The CDR3 nucleotides are TGTGCCAGCAGTTACCTAGCGGGAGTCTACGAGCAGTACTTC. This sequence encodes CASSYLAGVYEQYF.

This clone occurred a few times. The genes are TRBV27 and TRBJ2-2; D not resolved. Germline values: CDR1 MNHEY, CDR2 SMNVEV (reference sequence). V lost 5 bases and J lost 3, with 4 bases in between. This CDR3 comprises 12 residues. Here the CDR3 reads CASSLYTGELFF. As DNA, the CDR3 is TGTGCCAGCAGTCTCTACACCGGGGAGCTGTTTTTT.

This clone has more than one count but fewer than ten. The V gene is TRBV30, the J gene TRBJ2-1, with D hard to call. The CDR3 totals 15 residues. Trimming took 5 bases from V and 0 from J, leaving 14 bases between them. Per germline, CDR1 GTSNPN and CDR2 SVGIG (reference sequence). The CDR3 coding sequence is TGTGCCTGGCCCGGGTTAGAGAGCTCCTACAATGAGCAGTTCTTC. Translating gives CAWPGLESSYNEQFF.

The V and J genes are TRBV7-6 and TRBJ1-2; no clear D gene. Deletions cut 5 bases from V and 2 bases from J, with 15 bases between. The CDR3 spans 15 residues. Germline loops: CDR1 SGHVS, CDR2 FNYEAQ. This CDR3 reads CASSARRFGNYGYTF. CDR3 DNA sequence: TGTGCCAGCAGCGCCCGCCGATTTGGCAACTATGGCTACACCTTC.

This clone was counted many times. V and J are TRBV10-3 and TRBJ2-3; D may be TRBD1 (6 bases). Germline CDR1 and CDR2: ENHRY and SYGVKD. Trimming stripped 7 bases from V and 4 bases from J, with 15 bases between. The CDR3 is 14 amino acids. This CDR3 reads CAIKKQGEADTQYF. CDR3 coding DNA: TGTGCCATCAAGAAACAGGGAGAGGCAGATACGCAGTATTTT.

In this sample, this clone turned up a few times. This chain links TRBV7-8 with TRBJ1-1; D not resolved. CDR1 is SGHVS and CDR2 is FQNEAQ in the germline V gene. Trimming stripped 1 base from V and 4 bases from J, with 7 bases between. This CDR3 contains 13 residues. The CDR3, as DNA: TGTGCCAGCAGCTTAGTGGCACTCACTGAAGCTTTCTTT. It is translated as CASSLVALTEAFF.

The CDR3 region is CASSPRSLAGAETQYF. CDR3 bases: TGTGCCAGCTCACCACGTTCACTAGCGGGAGCGGAGACCCAGTACTTC. The chain combines TRBV18 with TRBJ2-5; the match to TRBD2 covers 11 bases. The CDR3 covers 16 residues. Germline trimming cut 1 base from V and 5 bases from J; bases unmatched to any gene: 6. Germline V gene data show CDR1 as KGHSH and CDR2 as LQKENI.

This chain joins TRBV18 and TRBJ1-2; weak D call: TRBD1 (5 bases). V was clipped by 4 bases and J by 6 bases, with 15 bases between them. The germline V gene has CDR1 KGHSH and CDR2 LQKENI. The CDR3 totals 14 residues. CDR3 in amino acids: CASSLGTAGDGYTF. CDR3 DNA sequence: TGTGCCAGCTCACTCGGGACGGCCGGGGATGGCTACACCTTC.

This clone has a handful of counts. The chain has TRBV18 and TRBJ2-7; maybe TRBD1 (5 bases). Trimming pared 2 bases from V and 6 bases from J, leaving 14 bases between. This CDR3 has 14 residues. CDR1 is KGHSH, CDR2 LQKENI, per germline. CDR3 amino acids: CASSPTRQPAEQYF. The CDR3 region has the DNA TGTGCCAGCTCACCAACGCGACAGCCTGCCGAGCAGTACTTC.

This clone was seen at least ten times. V and J are TRBV14 and TRBJ2-7; perhaps D is TRBD1 or TRBD2 (6 bases each). Germline loops: CDR1 SGHDN, CDR2 FVKESK. This CDR3 is built from 16 residues. Trimming left V 1 base short and J 3 bases short, with 16 bases between. DNA for the CDR3: TGTGCCAGCAGCCAAGGAACAGGGAGCGGGTTCTACGAGCAGTACTTC. This translates into CASSQGTGSGFYEQYF.

Only a few counts were recorded for this clone. This rearrangement joins TRBV18 to TRBJ2-5; 7 bases line up with TRBD1. CDR1 and CDR2 (germline): KGHSH, LQKENI. The V and J ends lost 4 bases and 4 bases, in that order; junction bases with no gene match: 3. The CDR3 runs to 13 residues. CDR3 DNA sequence: TGTGCCAGCTCACAATCAGGGGGAGAGACCCAGTACTTC. Translated: CASSQSGGETQYF.

This clone was observed a handful of times. The chain recombines TRBV5-1 with TRBJ2-5; possible D gene TRBD2, 6 bases. The V and J ends lost 7 bases and 7 bases respectively, with 14 bases between them. This CDR3 has 12 residues. The V gene's germline CDR1 is SGHRS and CDR2 YFSETQ. CDR3 loop: CASGTAEGTQYF. DNA of the CDR3: TGCGCCAGCGGGACGGCGGAGGGGACCCAGTACTTC.

The genes are TRBV18 and TRBJ2-5; 9 positions match TRBD2. CDR1 and CDR2 from the germline V gene are KGHSH and LQKENI. The CDR3 consists of 17 residues. V shed 2 bases, J shed 4 bases, and the junction held 11 bases outside the gene matches. The CDR3 protein is CASSPMAGGPSPETQYF. The DNA for the CDR3 is TGTGCCAGCTCACCAATGGCGGGAGGGCCCTCACCAGAGACCCAGTACTTC.

The chain employs TRBV10-2 and TRBJ2-1, with TRBD2 as a possible D gene (5 bases). V gave up 4 bases and J gave up 6 bases, with 13 bases separating them. Germline V lookup: CDR1 WSHSY, CDR2 SAAADI. This CDR3 contains 14 residues. The CDR3 DNA follows: TGCGCCAGCAGTGGCCCGGACTGGACCAATGAGCAGTTCTTC. This translates into CASSGPDWTNEQFF.

The rearrangement uses TRBV5-1 and TRBJ1-4, with D hard to call. The CDR3 is 16 residues long. Germline assignment: CDR1 SGHRS and CDR2 YFSETQ. Trimming shortened V by 2 bases and J by 6 bases, and 17 bases separated the two germline ends. CDR3 protein: CASSFGQDLSYEKLFF. For the CDR3, the DNA is TGCGCCAGCAGCTTTGGGCAGGACTTATCGTATGAAAAACTGTTTTTT.

The chain combines TRBV7-3 with TRBJ1-6; 7 nucleotides align to TRBD1. J gave up 11 bases and V 1 base, and 2 bases lay outside the gene matches. Germline CDR1 is SGHTA and CDR2 is FQGTGA. This CDR3 comprises 13 residues. The CDR3 DNA follows: TGTGCCAGCAGCTTAAACAGGGGTACACCCCTCCACTTT. It encodes CASSLNRGTPLHF.

This clone was counted a few times. V and J are TRBV27 and TRBJ2-3; D not resolved. CDR1 MNHEY and CDR2 SMNVEV come from the germline V gene (reference sequence). Trimming removed 1 base from V and 4 bases from J, with 6 bases in between. The CDR3 loop spans 13 amino acids. The DNA for the CDR3 is TGTGCCAGCAGTTTATGGGGTGCAGATACGCAGTATTTT. Amino acid sequence: CASSLWGADTQYF.

This rearrangement joins TRBV6-1 to TRBJ2-3; D gene uncertain. Germline CDR1 MNHNS, CDR2 SASEGT. The CDR3 runs to 13 residues. Trimming cost V 8 bases and J 0 bases, with 9 bases left between them. CDR3 sequence (DNA): TGTGCCAGCCACAGAACTAGCACAGATACGCAGTATTTT. The encoded protein is CASHRTSTDTQYF.

In this sample, this clone turned up a few times. This rearrangement joins TRBV28 to TRBJ2-6; possible D gene TRBD1, 6 bases. The germline V and J ends were trimmed by 5 bases and 0 bases, with 11 bases remaining between them. CDR1 MDHEN and CDR2 SYDVKM come from the germline V gene. This CDR3 spans 16 amino acids. CDR3 loop: CASSTQGPSGANVLTF. DNA for the CDR3: TGTGCCAGCAGTACCCAGGGGCCCTCTGGGGCCAACGTCCTGACTTTC.

A few counts support this clone. V is TRBV11-2 and J is TRBJ1-2; 11 positions match TRBD1. CDR1 SGHAT and CDR2 FQNNGV come from the germline V gene. This CDR3 has 15 residues. Trimming took 2 bases from V and 5 from J; bases not matched to a gene: 4. The CDR3 spells CASSLRGTGGYGYTF. The CDR3 DNA reads as TGTGCCAGCAGCTTAAGAGGGACAGGGGGTTATGGCTACACCTTC.

The gene calls are TRBV2 and TRBJ2-2; 11 positions agree with TRBD2. Germline V CDR1 and CDR2: SNHLY, FYNNEI. The CDR3 totals 16 residues. Trimming at V came to 3 bases and at J to 10 bases, leaving 10 bases not matched to a gene. CDR3 nucleotides: TGTGCCAGCAGTGACTTGGCTAGCGGGAGGTTTTCGGAGCTGTTTTTT. The encoded protein is CASSDLASGRFSELFF.

This clone was observed a handful of times. The chain recombines TRBV5-1 with TRBJ2-3, with D tentatively TRBD1 or TRBD2 (5 bases each). The CDR3 contains 15 residues. V was clipped by 0 bases and J by 1 base, with 9 bases between them. CDR1 and CDR2 (germline): SGHRS, YFSETQ. CDR3: CASSLAGRGTDTQYF. DNA for the CDR3: TGCGCCAGCAGCTTGGCGGGACGAGGCACAGATACGCAGTATTTT. Full variable domain (remainder filled in from reference TRBV5-1 and TRBJ2-3): KAGVTQTPRYLIKTRGQQVTLSCSPISGHRSVSWYQQTPGQGLQFLFEYFSETQRNKGNFPGRFSGRQFSNSRSEMNVSTLELGDSALYLCASSLAGRGTDTQYFGPGTRLTVL.

Only a few counts were recorded for this clone. The J gene is TRBJ1-2, the V gene TRBV28; 7 bases are shared with TRBD1. J lost 3 bases, V lost 5 bases, and 6 bases had no gene match. The germline V gene has CDR1 MDHEN and CDR2 SYDVKM. The CDR3 runs to 14 residues. The CDR3, as DNA: TGTGCCAGCAGTCGGGACAGTGGGGACTATGGCTACACCTTC. It encodes CASSRDSGDYGYTF.